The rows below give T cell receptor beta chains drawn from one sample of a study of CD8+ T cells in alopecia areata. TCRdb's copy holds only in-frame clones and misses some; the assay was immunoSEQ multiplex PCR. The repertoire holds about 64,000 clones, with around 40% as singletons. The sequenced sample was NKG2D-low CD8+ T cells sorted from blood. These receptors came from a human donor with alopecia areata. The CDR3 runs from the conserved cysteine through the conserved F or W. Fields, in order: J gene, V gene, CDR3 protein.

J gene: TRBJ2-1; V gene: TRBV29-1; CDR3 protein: CSVEDDQVGDHEGQFF
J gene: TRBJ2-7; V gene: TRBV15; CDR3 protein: CATSRDRTSSYEQYF
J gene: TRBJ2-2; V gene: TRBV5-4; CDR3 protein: CASSPRQGGTGELFF
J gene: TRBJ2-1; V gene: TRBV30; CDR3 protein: CAWSVRDRVNEQFF
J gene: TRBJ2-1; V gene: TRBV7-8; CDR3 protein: CASSRQGTAYNEQFF
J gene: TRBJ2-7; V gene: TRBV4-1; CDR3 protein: CASSQDRRGYEQYF
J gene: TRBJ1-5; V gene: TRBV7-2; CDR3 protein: CASSRASSGINQPQHF
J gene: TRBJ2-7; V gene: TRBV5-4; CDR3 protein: CASSGAAGGEQYF
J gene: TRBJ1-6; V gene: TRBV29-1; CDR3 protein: CSVLDLGLPSSYNSPLHF
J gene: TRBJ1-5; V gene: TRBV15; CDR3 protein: CATRGGLVNQPQHF
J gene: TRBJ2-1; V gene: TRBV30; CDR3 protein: CACWGDEQFF
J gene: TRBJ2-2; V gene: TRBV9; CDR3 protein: CASSDSGELFF
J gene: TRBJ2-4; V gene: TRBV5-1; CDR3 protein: CASSTGQGFDKNIQYF
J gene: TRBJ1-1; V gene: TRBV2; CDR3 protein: CASSELDIPAFF
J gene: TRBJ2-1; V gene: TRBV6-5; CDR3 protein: CASSYSRNEQFF
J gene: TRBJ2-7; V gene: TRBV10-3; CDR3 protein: CAISESGAGGMIYEQYF
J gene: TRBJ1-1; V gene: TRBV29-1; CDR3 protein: CSVVANTEAFF
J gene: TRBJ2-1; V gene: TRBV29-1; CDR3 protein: CSVEGTSGKGNEQFF
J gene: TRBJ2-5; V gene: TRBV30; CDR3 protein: CAWLKETQYF
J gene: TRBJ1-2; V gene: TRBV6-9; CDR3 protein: CASRPQGQTANYGYTF
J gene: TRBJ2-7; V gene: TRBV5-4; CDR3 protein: CASSSGDSGGLAEQYF
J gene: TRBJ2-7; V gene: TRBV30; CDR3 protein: CACIGQPDSYEQYF
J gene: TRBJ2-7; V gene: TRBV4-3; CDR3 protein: CASSQADSPYEQYF
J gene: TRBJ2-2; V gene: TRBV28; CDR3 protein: CASSSYGSLSPNTGELFF
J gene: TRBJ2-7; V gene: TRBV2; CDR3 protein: CASRGSYYEQYF
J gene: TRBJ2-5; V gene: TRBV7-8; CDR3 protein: CASSPDSQETQYF
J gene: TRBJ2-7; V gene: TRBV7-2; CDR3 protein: CASTRQGYSEQYF
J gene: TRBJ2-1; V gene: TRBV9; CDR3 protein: CASSSSRAGDSYNEQFF